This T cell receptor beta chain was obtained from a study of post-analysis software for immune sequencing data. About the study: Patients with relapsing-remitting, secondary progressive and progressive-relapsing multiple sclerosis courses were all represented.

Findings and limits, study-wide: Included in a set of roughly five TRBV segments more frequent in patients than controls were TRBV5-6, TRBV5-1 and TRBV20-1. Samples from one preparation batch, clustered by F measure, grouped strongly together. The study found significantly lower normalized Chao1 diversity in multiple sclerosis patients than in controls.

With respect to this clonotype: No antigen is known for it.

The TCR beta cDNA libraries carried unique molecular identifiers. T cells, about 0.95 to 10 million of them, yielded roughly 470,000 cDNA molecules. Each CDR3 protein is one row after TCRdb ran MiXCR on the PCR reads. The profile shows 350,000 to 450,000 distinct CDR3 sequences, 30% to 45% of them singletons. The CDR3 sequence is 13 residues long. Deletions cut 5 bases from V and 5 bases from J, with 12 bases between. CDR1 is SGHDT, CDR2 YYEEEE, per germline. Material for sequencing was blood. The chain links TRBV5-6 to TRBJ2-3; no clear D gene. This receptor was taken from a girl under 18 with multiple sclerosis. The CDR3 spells CASRRLRGDTQYF. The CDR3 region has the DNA TGTGCCAGCAGGCGTTTGAGAGGAGATACGCAGTATTTT. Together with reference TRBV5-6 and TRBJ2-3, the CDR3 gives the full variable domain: DAGVTQSPTHLIKTRGQQVTLRCSPKSGHDTVSWYQQALGQGPQFIFQYYEEEERQRGNFPDRFSGHQFPNYSSELNVNALLLGDSALYLCASRRLRGDTQYFGPGTRLTVL.